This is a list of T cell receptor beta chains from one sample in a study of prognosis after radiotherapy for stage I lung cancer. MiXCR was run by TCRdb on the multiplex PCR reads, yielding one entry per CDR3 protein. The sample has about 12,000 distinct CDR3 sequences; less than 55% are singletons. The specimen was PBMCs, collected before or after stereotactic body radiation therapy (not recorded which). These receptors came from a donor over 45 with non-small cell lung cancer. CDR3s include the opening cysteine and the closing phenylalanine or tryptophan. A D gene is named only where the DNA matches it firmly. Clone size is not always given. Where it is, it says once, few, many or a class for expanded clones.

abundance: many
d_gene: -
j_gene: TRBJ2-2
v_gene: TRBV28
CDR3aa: CASSRRGGGELFF
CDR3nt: TGTGCCAGCAGTCGAAGGGGTGGCGGGGAGCTGTTTTTT

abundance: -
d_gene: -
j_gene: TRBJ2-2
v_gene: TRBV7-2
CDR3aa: CASSLGGTNTGELFF
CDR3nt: TGTGCCAGCAGCTTAGGAGGGACGAACACCGGGGAGCTGTTTTTC

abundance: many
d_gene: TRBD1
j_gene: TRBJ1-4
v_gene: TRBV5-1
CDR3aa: CASSLSGTGGEKLFF
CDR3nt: TGCGCCAGCAGCTTGTCAGGGACAGGGGGAGAAAAACTGTTTTTT

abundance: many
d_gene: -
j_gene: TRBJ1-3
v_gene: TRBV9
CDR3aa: CASSSQDVSSGNTIYF
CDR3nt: TGTGCCAGCAGCTCACAGGACGTCAGCTCTGGAAACACCATATATTTT

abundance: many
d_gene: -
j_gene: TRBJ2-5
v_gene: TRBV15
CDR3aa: CATSRDLGFVGETQYF
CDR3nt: TGTGCCACCAGCAGAGATTTGGGGTTTGTAGGAGAGACCCAGTACTTC

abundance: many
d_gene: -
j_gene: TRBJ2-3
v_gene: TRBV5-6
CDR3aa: CASSFKGADTQYF
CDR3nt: TGTGCCAGCAGCTTTAAAGGGGCAGATACGCAGTATTTT

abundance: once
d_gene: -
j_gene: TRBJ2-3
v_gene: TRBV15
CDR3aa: CATSSSVNRTDTQYF
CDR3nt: TGTGCCACCAGCAGCAGCGTTAATAGAACAGATACGCAGTATTTT

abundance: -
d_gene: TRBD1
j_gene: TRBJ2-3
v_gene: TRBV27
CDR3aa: CASRPQGASDTQYF
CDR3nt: TGTGCCAGCAGACCTCAGGGGGCGTCAGATACGCAGTATTTT

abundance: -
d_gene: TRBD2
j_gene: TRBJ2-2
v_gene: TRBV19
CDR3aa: CASSCLAGTGELFF
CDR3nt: TGTGCCAGTAGTTGCCTAGCGGGCACCGGGGAGCTGTTTTTT

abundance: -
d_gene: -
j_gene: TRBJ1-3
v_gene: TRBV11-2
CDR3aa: CASSLMALGNTIYF
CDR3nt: TGTGCCAGCAGCTTAATGGCGTTAGGAAACACCATATATTTT

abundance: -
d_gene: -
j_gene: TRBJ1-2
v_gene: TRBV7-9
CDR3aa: CASSLATAPGTF
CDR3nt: TGTGCCAGCAGCTTAGCGACAGCCCCTGGGACCTTC

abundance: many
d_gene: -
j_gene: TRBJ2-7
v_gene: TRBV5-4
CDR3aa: CASRMAGFPYEQYF
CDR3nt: TGTGCCAGCAGGATGGCGGGATTTCCCTACGAGCAGTACTTC

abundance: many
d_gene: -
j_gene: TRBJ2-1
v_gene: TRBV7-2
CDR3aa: CASSLVRQSLLYNEQFF
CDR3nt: TGTGCCAGCAGCTTAGTCCGACAGTCCCTCTTGTACAATGAGCAGTTCTTC

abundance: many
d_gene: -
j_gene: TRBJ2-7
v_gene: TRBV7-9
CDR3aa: CASSLTGITYEQYF
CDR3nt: TGTGCCAGCAGCTTAACAGGGATAACCTACGAGCAGTACTTC

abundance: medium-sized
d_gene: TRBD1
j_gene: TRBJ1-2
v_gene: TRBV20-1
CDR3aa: CSASDQGAELSYGYTF
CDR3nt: TGCAGTGCAAGCGACCAGGGGGCCGAATTGTCCTATGGCTACACCTTC

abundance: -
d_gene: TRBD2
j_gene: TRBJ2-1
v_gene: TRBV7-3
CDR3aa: CASSLTFSGRPMFF
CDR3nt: TGTGCCAGCAGCCTAACCTTTAGCGGGAGGCCCATGTTCTTC

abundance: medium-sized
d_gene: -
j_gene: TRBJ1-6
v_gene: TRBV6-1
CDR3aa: CASRTGLPLHF
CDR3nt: TGTGCCAGCAGGACAGGATTACCCCTCCACTTT

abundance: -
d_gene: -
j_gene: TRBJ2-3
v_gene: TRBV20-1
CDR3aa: CSARIVDQADTQYF
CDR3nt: TGCAGTGCTAGAATCGTAGACCAGGCAGATACGCAGTATTTT

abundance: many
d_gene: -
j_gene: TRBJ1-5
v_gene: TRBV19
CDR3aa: CASSIAPYRVRAGNQPQHF
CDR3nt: TGTGCCAGTAGTATAGCCCCTTACAGGGTAAGAGCGGGCAATCAGCCCCAGCATTTT

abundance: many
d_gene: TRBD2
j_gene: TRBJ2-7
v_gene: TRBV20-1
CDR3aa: CSARDTGTSGGYEQYF
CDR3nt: TGCAGTGCTAGAGATACCGGGACTAGCGGAGGCTACGAGCAGTACTTC

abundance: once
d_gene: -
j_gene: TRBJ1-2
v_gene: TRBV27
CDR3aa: CASSLGWQLGGGYTF
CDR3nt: TGTGCCAGCAGTTTAGGGTGGCAACTCGGAGGGGGCTACACCTTC